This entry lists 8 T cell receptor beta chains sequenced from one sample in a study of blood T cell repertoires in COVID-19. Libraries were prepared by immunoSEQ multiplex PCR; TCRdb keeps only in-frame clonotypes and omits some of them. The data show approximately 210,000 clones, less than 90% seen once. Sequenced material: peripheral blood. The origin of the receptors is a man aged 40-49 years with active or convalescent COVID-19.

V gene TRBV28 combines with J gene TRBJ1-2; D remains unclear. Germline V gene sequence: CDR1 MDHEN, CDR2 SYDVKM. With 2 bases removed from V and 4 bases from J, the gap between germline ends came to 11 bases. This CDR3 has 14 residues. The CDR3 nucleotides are TGTGCCAGCAGTTTAGGCAGATCCCTCTATGGCTACACCTTC. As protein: CASSLGRSLYGYTF.

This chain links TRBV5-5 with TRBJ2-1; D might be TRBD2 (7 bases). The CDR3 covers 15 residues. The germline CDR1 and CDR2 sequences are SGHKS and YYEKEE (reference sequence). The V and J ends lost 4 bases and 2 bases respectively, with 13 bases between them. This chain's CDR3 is CASSGGALPYNEQFF. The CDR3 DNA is TGTGCCAGCAGCGGGGGGGCTCTCCCCTACAATGAGCAGTTCTTC.

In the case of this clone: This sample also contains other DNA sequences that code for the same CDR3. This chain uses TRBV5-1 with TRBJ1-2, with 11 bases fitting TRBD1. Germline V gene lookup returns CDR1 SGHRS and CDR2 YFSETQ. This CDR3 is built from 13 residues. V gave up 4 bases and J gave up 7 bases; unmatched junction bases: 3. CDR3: CASSPGTGGGYTF. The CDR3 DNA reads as TGCGCCAGCAGCCCTGGGACAGGGGGTGGCTACACCTTC.

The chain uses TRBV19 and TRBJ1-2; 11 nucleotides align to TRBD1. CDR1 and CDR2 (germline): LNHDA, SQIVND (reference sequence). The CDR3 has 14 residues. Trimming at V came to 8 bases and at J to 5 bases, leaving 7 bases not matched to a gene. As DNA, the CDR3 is TGTGCCAGTTCCCGCGGACAGGGGGCATATGGCTACACCTTC. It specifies CASSRGQGAYGYTF.

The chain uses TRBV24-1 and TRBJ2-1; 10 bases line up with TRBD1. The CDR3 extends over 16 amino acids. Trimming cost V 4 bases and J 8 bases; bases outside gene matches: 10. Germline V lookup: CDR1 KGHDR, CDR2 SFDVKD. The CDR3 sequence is CATSDPRTGGFDEQFF. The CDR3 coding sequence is TGTGCCACCAGTGACCCCCGGACAGGGGGATTCGATGAGCAGTTCTTC.

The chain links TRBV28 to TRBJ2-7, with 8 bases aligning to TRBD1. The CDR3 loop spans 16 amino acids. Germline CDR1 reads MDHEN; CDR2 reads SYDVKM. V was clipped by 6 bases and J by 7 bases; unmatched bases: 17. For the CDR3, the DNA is TGTGCCAGCAGCCCCCCTGAACAGGGGGTTTCTTGGGAGCAGTACTTC. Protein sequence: CASSPPEQGVSWEQYF.

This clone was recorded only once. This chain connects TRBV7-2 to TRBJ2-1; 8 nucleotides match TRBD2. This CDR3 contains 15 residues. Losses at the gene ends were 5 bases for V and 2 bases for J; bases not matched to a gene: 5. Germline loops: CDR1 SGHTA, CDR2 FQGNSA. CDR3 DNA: TGTGCCAGCAGCCCGAACGGGGGGGCCTACAATGAGCAGTTCTTC. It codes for CASSPNGGAYNEQFF.

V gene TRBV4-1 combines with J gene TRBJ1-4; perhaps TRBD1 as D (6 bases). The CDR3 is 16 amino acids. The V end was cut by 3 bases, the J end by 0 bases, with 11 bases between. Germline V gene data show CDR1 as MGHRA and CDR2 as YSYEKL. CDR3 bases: TGCGCCAGCAGCCAGGGGCAGGGGCCAACTAATGAAAAACTGTTTTTT. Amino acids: CASSQGQGPTNEKLFF.